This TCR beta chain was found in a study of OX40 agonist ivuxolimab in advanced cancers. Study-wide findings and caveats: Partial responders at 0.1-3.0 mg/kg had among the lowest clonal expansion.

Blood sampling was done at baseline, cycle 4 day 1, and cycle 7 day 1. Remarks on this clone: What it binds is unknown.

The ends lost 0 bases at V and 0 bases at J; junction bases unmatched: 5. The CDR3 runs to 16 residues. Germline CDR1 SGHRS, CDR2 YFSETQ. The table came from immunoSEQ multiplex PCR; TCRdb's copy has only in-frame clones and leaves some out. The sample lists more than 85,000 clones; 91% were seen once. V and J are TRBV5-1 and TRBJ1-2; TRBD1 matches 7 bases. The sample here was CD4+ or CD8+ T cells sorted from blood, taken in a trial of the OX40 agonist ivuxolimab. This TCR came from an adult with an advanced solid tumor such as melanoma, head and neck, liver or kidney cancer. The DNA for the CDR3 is TGCGCCAGCAGCTTGGCGGACAGGCCAGCTAACTATGGCTACACCTTC. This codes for CASSLADRPANYGYTF.